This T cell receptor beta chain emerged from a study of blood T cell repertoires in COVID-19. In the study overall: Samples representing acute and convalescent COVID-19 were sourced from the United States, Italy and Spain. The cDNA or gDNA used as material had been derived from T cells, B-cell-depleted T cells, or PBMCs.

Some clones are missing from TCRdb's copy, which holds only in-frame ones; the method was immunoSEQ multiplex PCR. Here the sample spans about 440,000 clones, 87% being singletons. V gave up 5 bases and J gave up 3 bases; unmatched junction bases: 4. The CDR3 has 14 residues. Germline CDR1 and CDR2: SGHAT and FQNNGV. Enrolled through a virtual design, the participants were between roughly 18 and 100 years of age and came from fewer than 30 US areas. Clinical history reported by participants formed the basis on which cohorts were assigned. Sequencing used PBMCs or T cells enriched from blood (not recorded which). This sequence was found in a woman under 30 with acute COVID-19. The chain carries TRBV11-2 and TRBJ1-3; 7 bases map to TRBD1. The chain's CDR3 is CASSTDRVGNTIYF. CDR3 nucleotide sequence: TGTGCCAGCAGCACCGACAGGGTTGGAAACACCATATATTTT.